Described below is a single TCR beta chain sequence and its context. The data are from a study of blood T cell repertoires in COVID-19. Only in-frame clones appear in the TCRdb table, and some are missing; sequencing was by immunoSEQ multiplex PCR. The table lists a few hundred thousand clones, around 86% of them singletons, with 5.2% in the top ten. Germline CDR1 and CDR2: ENHRY and SYGVKD. V lost 4 bases and J lost 6; bases outside the gene matches: 6. The length of the CDR3 is 14 residues. This chain joins TRBV10-3 and TRBJ2-1, with 7 positions matching TRBD2. This clonotype was obtained from a woman in her 70s with COVID-19, enrolled during active disease. The sample was peripheral blood. CDR3 in amino acids: CAISGGTKFNEQFF. The DNA of the CDR3 is TGTGCCATCAGTGGGGGGACTAAATTCAATGAGCAGTTCTTC.